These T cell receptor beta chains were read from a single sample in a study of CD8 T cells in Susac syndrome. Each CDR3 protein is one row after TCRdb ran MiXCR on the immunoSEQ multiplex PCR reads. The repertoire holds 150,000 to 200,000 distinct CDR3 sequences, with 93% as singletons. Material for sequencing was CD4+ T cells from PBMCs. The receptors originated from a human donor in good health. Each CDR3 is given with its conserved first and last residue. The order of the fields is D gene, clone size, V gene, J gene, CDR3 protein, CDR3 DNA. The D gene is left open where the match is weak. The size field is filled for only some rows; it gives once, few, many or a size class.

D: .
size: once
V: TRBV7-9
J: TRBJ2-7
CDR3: CASSPSFEQYF
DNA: TGTGCCAGCAGCCCTAGTTTTGAGCAGTACTTC

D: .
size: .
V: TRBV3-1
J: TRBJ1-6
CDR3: CASSQLGQGNSPLHF
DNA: TGTGCCAGCAGCCAATTAGGGCAGGGAAATTCACCCCTCCACTTT

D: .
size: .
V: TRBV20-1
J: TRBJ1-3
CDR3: CSATKGGGVVSGNTIYF
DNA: TGCAGTGCTACCAAGGGCGGGGGTGTAGTTTCTGGAAACACCATATATTTT

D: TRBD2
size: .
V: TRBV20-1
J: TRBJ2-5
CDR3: CSARTSGQETQYF
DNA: TGCAGTGCACGGACTAGCGGACAAGAGACCCAGTACTTC

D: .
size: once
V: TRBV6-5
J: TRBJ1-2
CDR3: CASSYSKGLGTSGYTF
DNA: TGTGCCAGCAGTTACTCGAAGGGCCTGGGTACTAGTGGCTACACCTTC

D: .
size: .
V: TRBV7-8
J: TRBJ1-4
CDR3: CASSSVVDATNEKLFF
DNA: TGTGCCAGCAGCTCTGTTGTTGATGCAACTAATGAAAAACTGTTTTTT

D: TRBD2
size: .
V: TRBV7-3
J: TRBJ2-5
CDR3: CASSSGGIGETQYF
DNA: TGTGCCAGCAGCTCCGGGGGGATAGGAGAGACCCAGTACTTC

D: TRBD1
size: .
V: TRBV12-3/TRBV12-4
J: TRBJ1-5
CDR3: CASTWTGPNQPQHF
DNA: TGTGCCAGCACCTGGACAGGGCCCAATCAGCCCCAGCATTTT

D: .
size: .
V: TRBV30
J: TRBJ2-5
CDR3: CAWSQRETQYF
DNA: TGTGCCTGGAGCCAGCGGGAGACCCAGTACTTC

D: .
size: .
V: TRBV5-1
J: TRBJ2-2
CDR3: CASSSINTGELFF
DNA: TGCGCCAGCAGCTCCATCAACACCGGGGAGCTGTTTTTT

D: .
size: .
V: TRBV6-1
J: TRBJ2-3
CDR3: CASSAQGYTQYF
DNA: TGTGCCAGCAGTGCCCAGGGATATACGCAGTATTTT

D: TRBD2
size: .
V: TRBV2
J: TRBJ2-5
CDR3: CASRGGSETQYF
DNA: TGTGCCAGCAGGGGGGGGTCGGAGACCCAGTACTTC

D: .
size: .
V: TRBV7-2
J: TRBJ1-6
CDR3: CASVWRAGSPLHF
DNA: TGTGCCAGCGTGTGGAGGGCGGGATCACCCCTCCACTTT

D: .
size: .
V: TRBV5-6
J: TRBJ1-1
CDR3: CASSLYQGEFMNTEAFF
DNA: TGTGCCAGCAGCTTGTACCAGGGAGAGTTCATGAACACTGAAGCTTTCTTT

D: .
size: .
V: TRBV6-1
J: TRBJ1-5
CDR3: CAAGVAWNQPQHF
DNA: TGTGCCGCGGGGGTGGCTTGGAATCAGCCCCAGCATTTT

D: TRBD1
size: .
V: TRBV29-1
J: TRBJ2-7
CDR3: CSVRRTGTYEQYF
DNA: TGCAGCGTTCGAAGGACAGGGACCTACGAGCAGTACTTC

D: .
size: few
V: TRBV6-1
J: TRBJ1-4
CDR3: CASSEARGGVEKLFF
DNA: TGTGCCAGCAGTGAAGCTCGGGGTGGAGTGGAAAAACTGTTTTTT

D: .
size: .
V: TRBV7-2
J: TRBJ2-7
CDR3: CASSRNGQLAYEQYF
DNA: TGTGCCAGCAGCCGAAACGGACAGTTAGCCTACGAGCAGTACTTC

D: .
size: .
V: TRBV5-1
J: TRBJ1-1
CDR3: CASSPWTNTEAFF
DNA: TGCGCCAGCAGCCCCTGGACGAACACTGAAGCTTTCTTT

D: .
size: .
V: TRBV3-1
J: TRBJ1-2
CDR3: CASSQTGQVNYGYTF
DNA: TGTGCCAGCAGCCAAACGGGTCAGGTCAACTATGGCTACACCTTC

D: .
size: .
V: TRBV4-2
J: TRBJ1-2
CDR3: CASSQEVAGNYGYTF
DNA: TGTGCCAGCAGCCAAGAGGTCGCCGGGAACTATGGCTACACCTTC

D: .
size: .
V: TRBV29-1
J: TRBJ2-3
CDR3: CSVERRGDTQYF
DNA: TGCAGCGTTGAACGCAGGGGAGATACGCAGTATTTT

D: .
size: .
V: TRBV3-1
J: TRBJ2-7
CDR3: CASSQGTGAGEQYF
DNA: TGTGCCAGCAGCCAAGGAACAGGGGCGGGGGAGCAGTACTTC

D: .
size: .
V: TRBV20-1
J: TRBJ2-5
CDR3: CSARGRQETQYF
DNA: TGCAGTGCTAGGGGCAGACAAGAGACCCAGTACTTC

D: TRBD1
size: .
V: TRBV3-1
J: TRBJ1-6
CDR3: CASSPRDRAWNSPLHF
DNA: TGTGCCAGCAGCCCAAGGGACAGGGCTTGGAATTCACCCCTCCACTTT

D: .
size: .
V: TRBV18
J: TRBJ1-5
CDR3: CASSLNRGSPSNQPQHF
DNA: TGTGCCAGCTCCCTCAACCGCGGGTCCCCTAGCAATCAGCCCCAGCATTTT

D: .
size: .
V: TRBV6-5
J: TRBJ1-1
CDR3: CASSYGAGVGTEAFF
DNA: TGTGCCAGCAGTTATGGGGCCGGGGTTGGGACTGAAGCTTTCTTT

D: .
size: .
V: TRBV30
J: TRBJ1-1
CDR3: CAWSPPLAENTEAFF
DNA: TGTGCCTGGAGCCCCCCCTTGGCCGAGAACACTGAAGCTTTCTTT

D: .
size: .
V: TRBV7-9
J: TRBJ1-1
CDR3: CASSITGNTEAFF
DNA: TGTGCCAGCAGCATCACAGGGAACACTGAAGCTTTCTTT

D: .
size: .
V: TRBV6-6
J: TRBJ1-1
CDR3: CASNAGLQNTEAFF
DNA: TGTGCCAGCAACGCGGGACTCCAGAACACTGAAGCTTTCTTT

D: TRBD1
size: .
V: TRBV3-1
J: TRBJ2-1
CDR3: CASSRRDRDNEQFF
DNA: TGTGCCAGCAGCCGACGGGACAGGGATAATGAGCAGTTCTTC

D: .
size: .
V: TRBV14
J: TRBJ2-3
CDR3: CASSLRPSTDTQYF
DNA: TGTGCCAGCAGCCTGAGACCTAGCACAGATACGCAGTATTTT

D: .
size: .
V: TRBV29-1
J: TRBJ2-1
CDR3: CSPQGPTNEQFF
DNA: TGCAGCCCCCAGGGGCCCACCAATGAGCAGTTCTTC

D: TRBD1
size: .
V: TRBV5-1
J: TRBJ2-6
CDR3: CASTTGTGGVRSGANVLTF
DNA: TGCGCCAGCACCACCGGGACAGGGGGCGTTCGTTCTGGGGCCAACGTCCTGACTTTC

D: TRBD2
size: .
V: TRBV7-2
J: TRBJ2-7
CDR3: CASSPRTSGFKNEQYF
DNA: TGTGCCAGCAGCCCGCGGACTAGCGGGTTTAAGAACGAGCAGTACTTC

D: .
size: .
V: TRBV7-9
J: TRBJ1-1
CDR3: CASSPRWFF
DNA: TGTGCCAGCAGCCCACGATGGTTCTTT

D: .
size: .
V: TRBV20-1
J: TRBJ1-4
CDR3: CSAEGRANEKLFF
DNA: TGCAGTGCCGAAGGGAGGGCTAATGAAAAACTGTTTTTT

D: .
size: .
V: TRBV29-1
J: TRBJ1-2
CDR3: CSVEEGTGAYGYTF
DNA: TGCAGCGTTGAAGAGGGGACGGGCGCCTATGGCTACACCTTC

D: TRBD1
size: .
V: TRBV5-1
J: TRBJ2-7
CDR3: CASSPGKGTAYEQYF
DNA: TGCGCCAGCAGCCCGGGAAAGGGGACAGCCTACGAGCAGTACTTC

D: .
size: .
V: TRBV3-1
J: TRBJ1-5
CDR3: CASSQDHSGQPQHF
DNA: TGTGCCAGCAGCCAAGATCATTCGGGTCAGCCCCAGCATTTT

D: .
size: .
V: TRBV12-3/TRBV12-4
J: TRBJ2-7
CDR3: CASRVGPYEQYF
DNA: TGTGCCAGCAGGGTAGGTCCCTACGAGCAGTACTTC

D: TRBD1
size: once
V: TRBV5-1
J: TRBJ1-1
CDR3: CASSTGTAGGTEAFF
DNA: TGCGCCAGCAGCACCGGGACAGCCGGGGGGACTGAAGCTTTCTTT

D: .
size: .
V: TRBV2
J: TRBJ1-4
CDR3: CASTRRPGELVEKLFF
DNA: TGTGCCAGCACGCGACGGCCCGGGGAGTTAGTTGAAAAACTGTTTTTT

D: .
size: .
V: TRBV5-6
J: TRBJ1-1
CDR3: CASTHLSVAEAFF
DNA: TGTGCCAGCACCCACCTTTCTGTGGCTGAAGCTTTCTTT

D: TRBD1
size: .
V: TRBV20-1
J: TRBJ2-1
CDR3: CSALGTGAYNEQFF
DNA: TGCAGTGCCCTCGGGACAGGGGCCTACAATGAGCAGTTCTTC

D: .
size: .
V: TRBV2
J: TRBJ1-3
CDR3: CASNAGGNTIYF
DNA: TGTGCCAGCAACGCAGGTGGAAACACCATATATTTT

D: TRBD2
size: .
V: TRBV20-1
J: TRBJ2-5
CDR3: CSARRLAGASRETQYF
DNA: TGCAGTGCTAGAAGGCTAGCGGGGGCCTCTCGGGAGACCCAGTACTTC